This record concerns one TCR beta chain sequence. What it binds is unknown. The V gene lost 0 bases and the J gene lost 3 bases, with 11 bases spanning the gap. The CDR3 spans 15 residues. Looked up from germline, CDR1 is MNHEY and CDR2 is SMNVEV (reference sequence). The sample belongs to a study of radiotherapy plus CTLA-4 blockade in lung cancer. Study outcomes and limitations: Among reported predictors of response, early blood T cell clone dynamics with interferon-beta performed best.

The table came from immunoSEQ multiplex PCR; TCRdb's copy has only in-frame clones and leaves some out. The sample consists of 75,000 to 100,000 clones, around nine tenths of them appearing once. The TCR sequence derives from a human donor with non-small cell lung cancer that progressed on radiotherapy plus ipilimumab. This sequence joins TRBV27 and TRBJ1-2; the D is unclear. The material sequenced was peripheral blood, taken from a patient treated with radiotherapy plus ipilimumab. This CDR3 is CASSLSGVSYYGYTF. The DNA of the CDR3 is TGTGCCAGCAGTTTATCCGGGGTATCTTACTATGGCTACACCTTC.